The rows below give T cell receptor beta chains drawn from one sample of a study of shared clonotypes between healthy human individuals. The repertoire was sequenced with immunoSEQ multiplex PCR; TCRdb's copy has only in-frame clones and lacks some. This table has about 1 million clones, around four fifths appearing once. The specimen sequenced was memory CD4+ T cells sorted from blood. The receptors were sampled from a man younger than 35 in good health. Each CDR3 is given with its conserved first and last residue. The order of the fields is CDR3 length, J gene, V gene, D gene, clone size, CDR3 DNA, CDR3 protein. The D gene is left open where the match is weak. For some rows the clone size is stated as once, few or many, or as a class when expanded; others skip it.

CDR3 length: 19; J gene: TRBJ1-5; V gene: TRBV7-3; D gene: TRBD1; clone size: -; CDR3 DNA: TGTGCCAGCACCCTTGATCCGGGACAGGGGGAGATGAGCAATCAGCCCCAGCATTTT; CDR3 protein: CASTLDPGQGEMSNQPQHF
CDR3 length: 16; J gene: TRBJ1-3; V gene: TRBV4-2; D gene: -; clone size: -; CDR3 DNA: TGTGCCAGCAGCCAAGTGGGGGTCAGTAAAGGAAACACCATATATTTT; CDR3 protein: CASSQVGVSKGNTIYF
CDR3 length: 14; J gene: TRBJ1-1; V gene: TRBV6-5; D gene: -; clone size: once; CDR3 DNA: TGTGCCAGCAGCCCTCATGGAGGTATCTACGAAGCTTTCTTT; CDR3 protein: CASSPHGGIYEAFF
CDR3 length: 11; J gene: TRBJ2-7; V gene: TRBV20-1; D gene: -; clone size: many; CDR3 DNA: TGCAGTGCTCGGGAGACCTACGAGCAGTACTTC; CDR3 protein: CSARETYEQYF
CDR3 length: 14; J gene: TRBJ2-7; V gene: TRBV6-6; D gene: -; clone size: few; CDR3 DNA: TGTGCCAGCAGTTACCCCACCTCTTTGGGGGAGCAGTACTTC; CDR3 protein: CASSYPTSLGEQYF
CDR3 length: 16; J gene: TRBJ2-5; V gene: TRBV4-1; D gene: TRBD1; clone size: -; CDR3 DNA: TGCGCCAGCAGCCCCCCCGAGACAGGGGAATTGGGGACCCAGTACTTC; CDR3 protein: CASSPPETGELGTQYF
CDR3 length: 14; J gene: TRBJ2-3; V gene: TRBV6-4; D gene: TRBD1; clone size: few; CDR3 DNA: TGTGCCAGCAGTGCCTCGACAGGGGTAGATACGCAGTATTTT; CDR3 protein: CASSASTGVDTQYF
CDR3 length: 14; J gene: TRBJ1-1; V gene: TRBV27; D gene: -; clone size: -; CDR3 DNA: TGTGCCAGCAGTTTATGGGGGGTGAACACTGAAGCTTTCTTT; CDR3 protein: CASSLWGVNTEAFF
CDR3 length: 15; J gene: TRBJ1-5; V gene: TRBV19; D gene: TRBD1; clone size: few; CDR3 DNA: TGTGCCAGTAGTTACGGGACAGGCGTAAATCAGCCCCAGCATTTT; CDR3 protein: CASSYGTGVNQPQHF
CDR3 length: 15; J gene: TRBJ1-4; V gene: TRBV10-2; D gene: TRBD1; clone size: -; CDR3 DNA: TGCGCCAGCAGTGTAGGACAGGGGATTAATGAAAAACTGTTTTTT; CDR3 protein: CASSVGQGINEKLFF
CDR3 length: 16; J gene: TRBJ2-1; V gene: TRBV5-6; D gene: -; clone size: -; CDR3 DNA: TGTGCCAGCAGCTTGCTTGAAGGGAGCTCCTACAATGAGCAGTTCTTC; CDR3 protein: CASSLLEGSSYNEQFF
CDR3 length: 14; J gene: TRBJ2-1; V gene: TRBV6-5; D gene: -; clone size: -; CDR3 DNA: TGTGCCAGCAGTAGAGGGACCGCTACAGGAGAGCAGTTCTTC; CDR3 protein: CASSRGTATGEQFF
CDR3 length: 16; J gene: TRBJ2-1; V gene: TRBV11-3; D gene: TRBD2; clone size: -; CDR3 DNA: TGTGCCAGCAGCTTAGATTATGCAGCGGGAGGGAATGAGCAGTTCTTC; CDR3 protein: CASSLDYAAGGNEQFF
CDR3 length: 17; J gene: TRBJ2-7; V gene: TRBV7-2; D gene: TRBD1; clone size: -; CDR3 DNA: TGTGCCAGCAGCTTCAGCAAAGTCCGACAGGGATCCTACGAGCAGTACTTC; CDR3 protein: CASSFSKVRQGSYEQYF
CDR3 length: 14; J gene: TRBJ1-5; V gene: TRBV5-1; D gene: -; clone size: -; CDR3 DNA: TGCGCCAGCAGCTGGGGGCCGGGCAATCAGCCCCAGCATTTT; CDR3 protein: CASSWGPGNQPQHF
CDR3 length: 15; J gene: TRBJ2-1; V gene: TRBV5-1; D gene: TRBD2; clone size: few; CDR3 DNA: TGCGCCAGCAGCTTGAGCCTAGCGGTTTACAATGAGCAGTTCTTC; CDR3 protein: CASSLSLAVYNEQFF
CDR3 length: 16; J gene: TRBJ1-1; V gene: TRBV5-4; D gene: -; clone size: -; CDR3 DNA: TGTGCCAGCAGCTTGGGAATTGGGGGAATGAACACTGAAGCTTTCTTT; CDR3 protein: CASSLGIGGMNTEAFF
CDR3 length: 15; J gene: TRBJ2-7; V gene: TRBV27; D gene: TRBD1; clone size: -; CDR3 DNA: TGTGCCAGCAGTGTTGTGGACAGGCCATCCTACGAGCAGTACTTC; CDR3 protein: CASSVVDRPSYEQYF
CDR3 length: 15; J gene: TRBJ1-3; V gene: TRBV28; D gene: TRBD1; clone size: -; CDR3 DNA: TGTGCCAGCAGTTTAAGTAGGGGGCGAAGAGACACCATATATTTT; CDR3 protein: CASSLSRGRRDTIYF
CDR3 length: 17; J gene: TRBJ2-2; V gene: TRBV5-8; D gene: TRBD2; clone size: -; CDR3 DNA: TGTGCCAGCAGGCCGGGACTAGCGGGGGCCTTCACCGGGGAGCTGTTTTTT; CDR3 protein: CASRPGLAGAFTGELFF
CDR3 length: 15; J gene: TRBJ2-4; V gene: TRBV25-1; D gene: TRBD1; clone size: -; CDR3 DNA: TGTGCCAGCAGTGATACAGGGGGTCCCAAAAACATTCAGTACTTC; CDR3 protein: CASSDTGGPKNIQYF
CDR3 length: 15; J gene: TRBJ2-7; V gene: TRBV6-6; D gene: TRBD1; clone size: -; CDR3 DNA: TGTGCCAGCAGTTACACGGGACAGGGGGCTTACGAGCAGTACTTC; CDR3 protein: CASSYTGQGAYEQYF
CDR3 length: 14; J gene: TRBJ2-7; V gene: TRBV30; D gene: TRBD1; clone size: -; CDR3 DNA: TGTGCCTGGAACCGAGGGGACAGGGTCCACGAGCAGTACTTC; CDR3 protein: CAWNRGDRVHEQYF
CDR3 length: 11; J gene: TRBJ2-1; V gene: TRBV2; D gene: -; clone size: -; CDR3 DNA: TGTGCCTCAACTCCAAACAATGAGCAGTTCTTC; CDR3 protein: CASTPNNEQFF
CDR3 length: 16; J gene: TRBJ2-7; V gene: TRBV7-9; D gene: -; clone size: -; CDR3 DNA: TGTGCCAGCAGCTTAGTCGGGGGGCTGTTTTGGTACGAGCAGTACTTC; CDR3 protein: CASSLVGGLFWYEQYF
CDR3 length: 11; J gene: TRBJ2-7; V gene: TRBV30; D gene: -; clone size: -; CDR3 DNA: TGTGCCTGGAGTGTTGGGGGAGGGCAGTACTTC; CDR3 protein: CAWSVGGGQYF
CDR3 length: 13; J gene: TRBJ1-2; V gene: TRBV2; D gene: TRBD1; clone size: -; CDR3 DNA: TGTGCCAGCAGTGGGACAGGGAACTATGGCTACACCTTC; CDR3 protein: CASSGTGNYGYTF
CDR3 length: 16; J gene: TRBJ1-1; V gene: TRBV9; D gene: -; clone size: many; CDR3 DNA: TGTGCCAGCAGCGTCGCTCCGGGACCCCAGAACACTGAAGCTTTCTTT; CDR3 protein: CASSVAPGPQNTEAFF
CDR3 length: 13; J gene: TRBJ2-2; V gene: TRBV5-1; D gene: -; clone size: -; CDR3 DNA: TGCGCCAGCAGCTTCCAAGGGACCGGGGAGCTGTTTTTT; CDR3 protein: CASSFQGTGELFF
CDR3 length: 15; J gene: TRBJ2-7; V gene: TRBV7-8; D gene: TRBD2; clone size: once; CDR3 DNA: TGTGCCAGCAGCCCCACTAGCGGGGGTTTCTACGAGCAGTACTTC; CDR3 protein: CASSPTSGGFYEQYF
CDR3 length: 14; J gene: TRBJ2-3; V gene: TRBV5-4; D gene: TRBD2; clone size: -; CDR3 DNA: TGTGCCAGCAGCTATAGCGGGAGCGCAGATACGCAGTATTTT; CDR3 protein: CASSYSGSADTQYF
CDR3 length: 13; J gene: TRBJ1-1; V gene: TRBV2; D gene: -; clone size: -; CDR3 DNA: TGTGCCAGCAGTCGGGGAGAGAACACTGAAGCTTTCTTT; CDR3 protein: CASSRGENTEAFF
CDR3 length: 14; J gene: TRBJ2-5; V gene: TRBV18; D gene: TRBD2; clone size: -; CDR3 DNA: TGTGCCAGCTCACCGGGACTAATCCAAGAGACCCAGTACTTC; CDR3 protein: CASSPGLIQETQYF
CDR3 length: 12; J gene: TRBJ2-7; V gene: TRBV7-2; D gene: -; clone size: -; CDR3 DNA: TGTGCCAGCAGCCCACTTTCCTACGAGCAGTACTTC; CDR3 protein: CASSPLSYEQYF
CDR3 length: 14; J gene: TRBJ1-4; V gene: TRBV30; D gene: -; clone size: -; CDR3 DNA: TGTGCCTGGAGTCAGGGTCTAGGTAATGAAAAACTGTTTTTT; CDR3 protein: CAWSQGLGNEKLFF
CDR3 length: 14; J gene: TRBJ1-4; V gene: TRBV10-2; D gene: -; clone size: -; CDR3 DNA: TGCGCCAGCAGTGAACAGGGCACAAGGGAAAAACTGTTTTTT; CDR3 protein: CASSEQGTREKLFF
CDR3 length: 16; J gene: TRBJ1-3; V gene: TRBV5-1; D gene: -; clone size: -; CDR3 DNA: TGCGCCAGCAGCACCCGACAGCTGAGCTCTGGAAACACCATATATTTT; CDR3 protein: CASSTRQLSSGNTIYF
CDR3 length: 16; J gene: TRBJ1-1; V gene: TRBV9; D gene: -; clone size: -; CDR3 DNA: TGTGCCAGCAGCGTAGGAGGGGACCCGGGGAACACTGAAGCTTTCTTT; CDR3 protein: CASSVGGDPGNTEAFF
CDR3 length: 16; J gene: TRBJ1-3; V gene: TRBV5-1; D gene: -; clone size: few; CDR3 DNA: TGCGCCAGCAGCTTGGAGCCCTTAAACTCTGGAAACACCATATATTTT; CDR3 protein: CASSLEPLNSGNTIYF
CDR3 length: 16; J gene: TRBJ1-2; V gene: TRBV4-3; D gene: -; clone size: few; CDR3 DNA: TGCGCCAGCAGCCAAGAGACAGGTTCAGGTGTCTATGGCTACACCTTC; CDR3 protein: CASSQETGSGVYGYTF
CDR3 length: 14; J gene: TRBJ2-7; V gene: TRBV6-5; D gene: TRBD1; clone size: -; CDR3 DNA: TGTGCCAGCAGTAAAGGGACAGGCTCCTACGAGCAGTACTTC; CDR3 protein: CASSKGTGSYEQYF